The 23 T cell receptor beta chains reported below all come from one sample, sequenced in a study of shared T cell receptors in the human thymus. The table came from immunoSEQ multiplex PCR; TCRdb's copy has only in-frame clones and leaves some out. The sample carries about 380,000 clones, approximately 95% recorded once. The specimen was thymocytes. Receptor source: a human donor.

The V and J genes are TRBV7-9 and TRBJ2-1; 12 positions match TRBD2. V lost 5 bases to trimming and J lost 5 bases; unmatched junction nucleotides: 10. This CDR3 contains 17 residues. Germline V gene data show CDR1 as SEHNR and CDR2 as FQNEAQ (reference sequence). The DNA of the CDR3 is TGTGCCAGCAGCCCCCGAACGGGACTAGCGGGTAACAATGAGCAGTTCTTC. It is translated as CASSPRTGLAGNNEQFF. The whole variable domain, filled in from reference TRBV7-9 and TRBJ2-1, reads DTGVSQNPRHKITKRGQNVTFRCDPISEHNRLYWYRQTLGQGPEFLTYFQNEAQLEKSRLLSDRFSAERPKGSFSTLEIQRTEQGDSAMYLCASSPRTGLAGNNEQFFGPGTRLTVL.

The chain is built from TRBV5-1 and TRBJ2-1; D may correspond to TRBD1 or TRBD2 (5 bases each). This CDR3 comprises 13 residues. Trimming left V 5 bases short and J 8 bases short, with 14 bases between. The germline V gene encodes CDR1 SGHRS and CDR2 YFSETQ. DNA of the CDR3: TGCGCCAGCAGGATAGAGGGGTGGGATGAGCAGTTCTTC. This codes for CASRIEGWDEQFF.

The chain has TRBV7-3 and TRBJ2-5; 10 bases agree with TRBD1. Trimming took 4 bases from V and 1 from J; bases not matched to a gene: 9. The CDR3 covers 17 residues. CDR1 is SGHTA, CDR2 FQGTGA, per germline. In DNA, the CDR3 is TGTGCCAGCAGCTCAAGAGGTTGGACAGGGGGCCAAGAGACCCAGTACTTC. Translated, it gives CASSSRGWTGGQETQYF.

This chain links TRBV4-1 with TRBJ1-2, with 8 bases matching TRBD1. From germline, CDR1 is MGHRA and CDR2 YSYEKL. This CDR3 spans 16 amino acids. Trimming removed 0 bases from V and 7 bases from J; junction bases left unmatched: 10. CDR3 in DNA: TGCGCCAGCAGCCAAGATGGGACAGGAGGGTTAGGTGGCTACACCTTC. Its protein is CASSQDGTGGLGGYTF.

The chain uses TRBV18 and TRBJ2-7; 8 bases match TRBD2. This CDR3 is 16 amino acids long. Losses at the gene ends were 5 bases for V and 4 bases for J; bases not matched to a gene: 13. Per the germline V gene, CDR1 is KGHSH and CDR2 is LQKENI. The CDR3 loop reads CASSSPRTSTLYEQYF. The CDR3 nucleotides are TGTGCCAGCTCAAGCCCCCGGACTAGCACATTATACGAGCAGTACTTC.

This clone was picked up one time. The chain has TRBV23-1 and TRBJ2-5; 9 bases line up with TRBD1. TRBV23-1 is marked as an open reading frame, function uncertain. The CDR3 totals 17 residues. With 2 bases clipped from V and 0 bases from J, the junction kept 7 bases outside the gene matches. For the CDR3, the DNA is TGCGCCAGCAGTCAACGTGGACAGGGGAAGTACCAAGAGACCCAGTACTTC. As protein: CASSQRGQGKYQETQYF.

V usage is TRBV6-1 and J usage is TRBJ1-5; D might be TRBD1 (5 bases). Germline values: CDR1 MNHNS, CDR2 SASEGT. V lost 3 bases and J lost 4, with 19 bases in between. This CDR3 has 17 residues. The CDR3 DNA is TGTGCCAGCAGTGACCCCGGACACCGAAACAGAAATCAGCCCCAGCATTTT. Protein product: CASSDPGHRNRNQPQHF.

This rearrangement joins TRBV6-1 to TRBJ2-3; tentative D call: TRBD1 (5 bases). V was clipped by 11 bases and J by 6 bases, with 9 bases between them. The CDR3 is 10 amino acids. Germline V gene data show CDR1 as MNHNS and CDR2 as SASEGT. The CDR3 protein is CAEKGDTQYF. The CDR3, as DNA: TGTGCCGAGAAGGGGGATACGCAGTATTTT.

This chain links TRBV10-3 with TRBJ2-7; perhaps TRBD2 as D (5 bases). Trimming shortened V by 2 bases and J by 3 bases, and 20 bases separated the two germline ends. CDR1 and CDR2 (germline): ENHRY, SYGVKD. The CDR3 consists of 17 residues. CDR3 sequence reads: CAISEMVARPTIYEQYF. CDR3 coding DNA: TGTGCCATCAGTGAGATGGTAGCGAGGCCAACAATCTACGAGCAGTACTTC.

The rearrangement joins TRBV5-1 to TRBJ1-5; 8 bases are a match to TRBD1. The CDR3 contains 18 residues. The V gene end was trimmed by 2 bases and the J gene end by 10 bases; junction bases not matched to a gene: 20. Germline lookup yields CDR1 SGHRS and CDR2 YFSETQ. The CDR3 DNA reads TGCGCCAGCAGCTTTCCCGGGACAGGCGGGTTAGACCTCCTCCCCCAGCATTTT. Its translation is CASSFPGTGGLDLLPQHF.

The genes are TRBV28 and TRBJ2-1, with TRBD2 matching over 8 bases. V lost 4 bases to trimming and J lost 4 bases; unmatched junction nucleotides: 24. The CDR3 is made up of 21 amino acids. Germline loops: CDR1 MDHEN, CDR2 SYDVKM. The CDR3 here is CASSSPTRLGSGRQVYNEQFF. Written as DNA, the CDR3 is TGTGCCAGCAGTTCGCCTACACGGCTGGGGAGCGGGAGACAAGTTTACAATGAGCAGTTCTTC.

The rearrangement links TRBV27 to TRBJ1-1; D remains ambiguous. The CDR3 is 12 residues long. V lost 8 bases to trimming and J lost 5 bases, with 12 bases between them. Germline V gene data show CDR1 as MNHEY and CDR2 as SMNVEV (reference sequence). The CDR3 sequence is CASGFLETEAFF. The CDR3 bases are TGTGCCAGCGGCTTCCTTGAGACTGAAGCTTTCTTT.

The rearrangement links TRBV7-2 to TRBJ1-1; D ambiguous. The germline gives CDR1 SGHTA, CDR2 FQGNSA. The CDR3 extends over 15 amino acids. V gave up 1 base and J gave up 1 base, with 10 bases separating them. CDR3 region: CASSLGTWRNTEAFF. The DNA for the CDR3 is TGTGCCAGCAGCTTAGGAACTTGGAGGAACACTGAAGCTTTCTTT.

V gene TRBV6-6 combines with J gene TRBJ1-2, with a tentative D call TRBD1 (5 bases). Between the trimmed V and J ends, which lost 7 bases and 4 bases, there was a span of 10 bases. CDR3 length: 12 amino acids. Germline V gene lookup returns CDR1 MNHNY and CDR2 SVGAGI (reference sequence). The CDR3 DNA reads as TGTGCCAGCACGGGGGAGAGCTATGGCTACACCTTC. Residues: CASTGESYGYTF.

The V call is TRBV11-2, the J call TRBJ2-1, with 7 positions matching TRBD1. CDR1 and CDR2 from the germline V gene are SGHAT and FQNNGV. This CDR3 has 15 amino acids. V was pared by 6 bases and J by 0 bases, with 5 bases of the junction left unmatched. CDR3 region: CASRGGQASYNEQFF. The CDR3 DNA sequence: TGTGCCAGCAGAGGTGGACAGGCCTCCTACAATGAGCAGTTCTTC. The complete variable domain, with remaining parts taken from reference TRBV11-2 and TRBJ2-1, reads EAGVAQSPRYKIIEKRQSVAFWCNPISGHATLYWYQQILGQGPKLLIQFQNNGVVDDSQLPKDRFSAERLKGVDSTLKIQPAKLEDSAVYLCASRGGQASYNEQFFGPGTRLTVL.

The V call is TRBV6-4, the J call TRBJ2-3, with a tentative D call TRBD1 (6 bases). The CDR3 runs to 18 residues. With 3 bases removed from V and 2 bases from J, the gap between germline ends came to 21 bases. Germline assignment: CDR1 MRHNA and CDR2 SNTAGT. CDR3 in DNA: TGTGCCAGCAGTGAATTCGCTAAGGGGGTAGCCACCACAGATACGCAGTATTTT. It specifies CASSEFAKGVATTDTQYF.

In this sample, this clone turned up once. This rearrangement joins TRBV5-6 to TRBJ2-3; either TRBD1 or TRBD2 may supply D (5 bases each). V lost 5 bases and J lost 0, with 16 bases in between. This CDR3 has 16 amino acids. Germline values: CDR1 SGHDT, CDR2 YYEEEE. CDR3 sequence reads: CASSYTGRSSTDTQYF. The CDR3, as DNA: TGTGCCAGCAGTTACACGGGGCGATCTAGCACAGATACGCAGTATTTT.

The CDR3 loop is CASSPPRGGNQPQHF. CDR3 nucleotide sequence: TGTGCCAGCTCACCACCCAGGGGTGGAAATCAGCCCCAGCATTTT. The genes are TRBV18 and TRBJ1-5; D perhaps matches TRBD1 (6 bases). Trimming shortened V by 0 bases and J by 4 bases, and 10 bases separated the two germline ends. The length of the CDR3 is 15 residues. The germline gives CDR1 KGHSH, CDR2 LQKENI.

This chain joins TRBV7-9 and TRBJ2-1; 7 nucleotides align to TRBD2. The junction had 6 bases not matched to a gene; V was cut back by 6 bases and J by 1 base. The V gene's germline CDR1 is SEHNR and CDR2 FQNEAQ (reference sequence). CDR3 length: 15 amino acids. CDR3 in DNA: TGTGCCAGCAGAATTAGCGGGCTTTCCTACAATGAGCAGTTCTTC. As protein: CASRISGLSYNEQFF. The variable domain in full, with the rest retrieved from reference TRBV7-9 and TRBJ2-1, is DTGVSQNPRHKITKRGQNVTFRCDPISEHNRLYWYRQTLGQGPEFLTYFQNEAQLEKSRLLSDRFSAERPKGSFSTLEIQRTEQGDSAMYLCASRISGLSYNEQFFGPGTRLTVL.

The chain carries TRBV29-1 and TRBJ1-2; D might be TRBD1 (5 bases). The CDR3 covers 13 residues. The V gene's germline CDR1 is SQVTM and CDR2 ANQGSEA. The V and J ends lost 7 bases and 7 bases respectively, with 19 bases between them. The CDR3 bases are TGCAGCGCCGCAGGCGGGGGGATGCGTGGCTACACCTTC. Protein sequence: CSAAGGGMRGYTF.

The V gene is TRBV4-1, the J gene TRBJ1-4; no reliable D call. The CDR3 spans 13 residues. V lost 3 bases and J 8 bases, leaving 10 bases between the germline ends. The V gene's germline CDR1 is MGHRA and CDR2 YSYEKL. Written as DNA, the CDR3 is TGCGCCAGCAGCCAGCCCGGACCCGAAAAACTGTTTTTT. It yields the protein CASSQPGPEKLFF.

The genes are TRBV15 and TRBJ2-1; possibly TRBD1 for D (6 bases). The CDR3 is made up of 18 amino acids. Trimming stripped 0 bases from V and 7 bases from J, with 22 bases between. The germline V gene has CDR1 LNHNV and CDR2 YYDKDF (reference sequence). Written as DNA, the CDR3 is TGTGCCACCAGCAGAGATGGGGGCGGTCGAGAACAATATAATGAGCAGTTCTTC. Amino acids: CATSRDGGGREQYNEQFF.

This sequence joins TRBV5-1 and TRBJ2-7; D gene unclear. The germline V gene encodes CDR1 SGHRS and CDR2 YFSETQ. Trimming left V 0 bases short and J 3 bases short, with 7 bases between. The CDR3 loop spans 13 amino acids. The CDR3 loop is CASSLALGYEQYF. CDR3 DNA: TGCGCCAGCAGCTTGGCCCTCGGCTACGAGCAGTACTTC.